This passage covers 11 T cell receptor beta chains from one sample sequenced in a study of cytomegalovirus exposure and HLA in healthy donors. PCR involved 60 Vbeta and 13 Jbeta primers. Assay used: immunoSEQ multiplex PCR; TCRdb lists only in-frame clones, some missing. The sample records about 210,000 clones, 75% to 80% being singletons. Sequenced: PBMCs. The receptors shown here come from a woman aged 25 to 39 in good health and CMV-seropositive.

The sample holds one count of this clone. The chain employs TRBV5-4 and TRBJ2-5; 8 nucleotides agree with TRBD1. The CDR3 runs to 13 residues. The trim removed 3 bases at V and 4 bases at J, leaving 2 bases unmatched. The germline gives CDR1 SGHNT, CDR2 YYREEE (reference sequence). The chain's CDR3 is CASSYDRGETQYF. In nucleotides, the CDR3 is TGTGCCAGCAGCTACGACAGGGGAGAGACCCAGTACTTC.

This clone was counted a few times. The gene calls are TRBV28 and TRBJ2-7; D unresolved. The CDR3 is 13 amino acids. V was clipped by 4 bases and J by 1 base, with 8 bases between them. Germline V gives CDR1 MDHEN, CDR2 SYDVKM. Here the CDR3 DNA reads TGTGCCAGCAGTTCGGTACAGTCCTACGAGCAGTACTTC. It codes for CASSSVQSYEQYF.

Points on this clone: At one boundary the junction diverges from the germline segment, which might be a read error. The gene calls are TRBV7-3 and TRBJ1-1, with D possibly matching TRBD1 (6 bases). CDR3 length: 14 residues. The germline CDR1 and CDR2 sequences are SGHTA and FQGTGA. CDR3 bases: TGTTCCAGCAGCTTAATGCCTACACAGGGACAAGCTTTCTTT. As protein: CSSSLMPTQGQAFF.

This clone is deemed medium-sized. The chain joins TRBV4-1 to TRBJ2-2, with TRBD2 matching over 7 bases. Germline V gene data show CDR1 as MGHRA and CDR2 as YSYEKL. The ends lost 4 bases at V and 4 bases at J; junction bases unmatched: 6. This CDR3 has 15 residues. The CDR3 sequence: CASSRWGGGTGELFF. As DNA, the CDR3 is TGCGCCAGCAGCCGGTGGGGGGGTGGCACCGGGGAGCTGTTTTTT.

The chain couples TRBV29-1 to TRBJ2-1; the D is unclear. V dropped 3 bases and J dropped 7 bases, with 4 bases sitting between them. CDR1 is SQVTM and CDR2 is ANQGSEA in the germline V gene. The CDR3 is 10 residues long. In DNA, the CDR3 is TGCAGCGTTGAGAGTAATGAGCAGTTCTTC. Its translation: CSVESNEQFF.

The chain carries TRBV6-5 and TRBJ1-1, with 7 bases aligning to TRBD1. This CDR3 has 14 amino acids. The V gene's germline CDR1 is MNHEY and CDR2 SVGAGI. Trimming at V came to 6 bases and at J to 0 bases, leaving 4 bases not matched to a gene. CDR3 sequence (DNA): TGTGCCAGCAGGACAGGGCTTATGAACACTGAAGCTTTCTTT. Its protein is CASRTGLMNTEAFF.

This clone was observed once. This sequence joins TRBV7-3 and TRBJ1-2, with 10 nucleotides matching TRBD1. The length of the CDR3 is 13 residues. The V gene's germline CDR1 is SGHTA and CDR2 FQGTGA. V trimming: 5 bases; J trimming: 8 bases; junction bases outside the gene matches: 5. The CDR3 sequence is CASSRSGQGGYTF. The CDR3 DNA follows: TGTGCCAGCAGCCGGTCGGGACAGGGGGGCTACACCTTC.

This clone was counted a single time. This chain connects TRBV5-1 to TRBJ2-3, with D tentatively TRBD2 (7 bases). V was pared by 3 bases and J by 2 bases, with 13 bases between. This CDR3 has 15 amino acids. The V gene's germline CDR1 is SGHRS and CDR2 YFSETQ. In DNA, the CDR3 is TGCGCCAGCAGCTCGCCGGGGGGCCTCACAGATACGCAGTATTTT. Its translation is CASSSPGGLTDTQYF.

V gene TRBV5-1 combines with J gene TRBJ1-1, with D possibly TRBD1 on 5 matching bases. V was cut by 4 bases and J by 4 bases, with 17 bases left in between. The germline CDR1 and CDR2 sequences are SGHRS and YFSETQ. CDR3 length: 15 residues. The CDR3 DNA sequence: TGCGCCAGCAGCCCCCCGGGCAGGGAGGGCACTGAAGCTTTCTTT. Its protein is CASSPPGREGTEAFF. Supplemented by reference TRBV5-1 and TRBJ1-1, the full variable domain reads KAGVTQTPRYLIKTRGQQVTLSCSPISGHRSVSWYQQTPGQGLQFLFEYFSETQRNKGNFPGRFSGRQFSNSRSEMNVSTLELGDSALYLCASSPPGREGTEAFFGQGTRLTVV.

The V and J genes are TRBV7-8 and TRBJ2-7, with D perhaps TRBD2 (6 bases). Germline V lookup: CDR1 SGHVS, CDR2 FQNEAQ. V was clipped by 4 bases and J by 0 bases, with 13 bases between them. The CDR3 contains 15 residues. The CDR3 DNA is TGTGCCAGCAGCTACTCTACGGGGGTCTCCTACGAGCAGTACTTC. Residues: CASSYSTGVSYEQYF. The full variable domain, its missing parts supplied by reference TRBV7-8 and TRBJ2-7, is GAGVSQSPRYKVAKRGQDVALRCDPISGHVSLFWYQQALGQGPEFLTYFQNEAQLDKSGLPSDRFFAERPEGSVSTLKIQRTQQEDSAVYLCASSYSTGVSYEQYFGPGTRLTVT.

The gene calls are TRBV6-4 and TRBJ2-1; maybe TRBD2 (5 bases). Between the trimmed V and J ends, which lost 6 bases and 2 bases, there was a span of 8 bases. CDR3 length: 13 amino acids. Germline CDR1 reads MRHNA; CDR2 reads SNTAGT. As DNA, the CDR3 is TGTGCCAGCAGCCGGGGTCCCTACAATGAGCAGTTCTTC. Its protein product is CASSRGPYNEQFF.